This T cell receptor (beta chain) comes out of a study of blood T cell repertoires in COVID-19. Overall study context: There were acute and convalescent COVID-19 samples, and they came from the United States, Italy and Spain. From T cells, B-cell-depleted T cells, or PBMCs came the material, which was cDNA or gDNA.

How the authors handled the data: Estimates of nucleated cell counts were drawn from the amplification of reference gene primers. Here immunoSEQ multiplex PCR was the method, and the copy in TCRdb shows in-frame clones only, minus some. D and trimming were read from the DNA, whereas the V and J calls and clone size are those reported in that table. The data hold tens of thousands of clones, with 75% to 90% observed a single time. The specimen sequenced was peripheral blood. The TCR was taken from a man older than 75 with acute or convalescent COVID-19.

The CDR3 loop reads CASSSQGGHRHQYF. CDR3 coding DNA: TGTGCCAGCAGCTCCCAGGGTGGACATCGACACCAGTACTTC. The gene calls are TRBV5-8 and TRBJ2-7, with D maybe TRBD1 (5 bases). V lost 3 bases to trimming and J lost 10 bases, with 20 bases between them. Per germline, CDR1 SGHTS and CDR2 YDEGEE. CDR3 length equals 14 residues.